This TCR beta chain was captured by sequencing in a study of cytomegalovirus exposure and HLA in healthy donors. The primer mix had 60 Vbeta and 13 Jbeta primers. TCRdb's copy holds only in-frame clones and misses some; the assay was immunoSEQ multiplex PCR. The sample shows 180,000 or so clones, roughly 85% of them seen only once. Germline V gene sequence: CDR1 LGHNA, CDR2 YSLEER. This CDR3 comprises 15 residues. With V trimmed by 3 bases and J by 0 bases, 4 bases remained unmatched. The chain has TRBV4-3 and TRBJ1-2, with 7 nucleotides matching TRBD1. The sequenced sample consisted of PBMCs. This clonotype was obtained from a man aged 18 to 29 in good health and CMV-seropositive. As DNA, the CDR3 is TGCGCCAGCAGCCAGAGGACAGGCGCTAACTATGGCTACACCTTC. Encoded protein: CASSQRTGANYGYTF.